The T cell receptor (beta chain) under discussion was sequenced for a study of neurological immune-mediated disorders (dated by TCRdb to between 2019 and 2020). The study in broad terms: Peripheral blood TCR-beta repertoires from patients with HTLV-I-associated myelopathy (HAM/TSP), patients with multiple sclerosis, and healthy controls were compared in the study using UMI-based sequencing. Longitudinal samples, technical triplicates and paired sorted CD4+ and CD8+ T-cell subsets, alongside PBMC samples, were included among the approximately 98 TCR-beta libraries. The cohort included approximately 68 subjects: roughly 14 with HAM/TSP, around 34 with multiple sclerosis, and around 20 healthy controls. The investigation overall reported the following: Across subjects, expanded clones never shared an identical CDR3 amino acid sequence, which suggests that the TCR-beta repertoires in every group were private. The highest TCR clonal expansion was observed in HAM/TSP patients, whereas the lowest was observed in MS patients, even when compared with healthy controls.

From V the trimming removes 8 bases and from J it removes 3 bases, while the gene matches leave 15 bases of the junction unaccounted for. From the cysteine up to the phenylalanine, the CDR3 has a length of 16 residues. Only CDR3 DNA is held: 48 bases, read in frame from base 1. The germline V gene provides CDR1 MDHEN and CDR2 SYDVKM. This clonotype was seen repeatedly, ten times or more. Which antigen it targets is not known. It has no much larger one-base neighbor in the sample; base qualities were not kept. The healthy controls were volunteers from a blood bank in Maryland, USA. Libraries from unsorted PBMCs were made from 2 million PBMCs kept in RNAlater at -80 degrees C until RNA extraction. Peripheral blood was subjected to Ficoll-Hypaque density gradient centrifugation to isolate PBMCs, which were then cryopreserved in liquid nitrogen. To synthesize cDNA, template-switch 5'RACE was performed with a primer carrying a 10-nucleotide random unique molecular identifier so that each TCR transcript was tagged. Every sequencing run covered 15-18 subjects and yielded more than 180 million TCR-beta sequences. The RNeasy kit was used for extraction of total RNA. The KAPA Real-time Library Amplification kit was used to amplify TCR-beta VDJ regions with primers targeting the TCR constant region and the 5'RACE anchor. Sample indexes and Illumina adaptors were added in a first PCR, and a second PCR then increased library yield. After Ampure bead purification, the roughly 650 bp TCR product was size-selected on a 2% E-gel SizeSelection system. Before pooling, libraries had their quality checked on a Bioanalyzer, their concentration measured with Qubit, and their quantity determined with the Kapa Library Quantification kit. An Illumina HiSeq 2500 sequenced the libraries paired-end 2 x 150 bp. To increase sequence diversity, about 23-32% phiX was spiked into each library pool. The study's own analysis went as follows. The UMI-based MiGEC pipeline processed quality-filtered reads and removed over 80% of raw TCR sequences during error correction. IMGT germline references were used for alignment of VDJ genes, and clonotypes were defined by a unique CDR3 amino acid sequence together with V-J genes. Clonal expansion, Shannon diversity and CDR3 relatedness were evaluated with VDJtools (CalcPairwiseDistances, ClusterSamples), while phylogenetic trees were built in CLCbio workbench. Using coefficient-of-variation modelling across technical triplicates, the study counted a clone as expanded if it had at least 8 unique UMIs. Clones were called with MiXCR by TCRdb after fastp trimmed the public reads at Q25, and only in-frame beta chains were retained. Entries that share a CDR3 protein sequence are merged under the most common genes and DNA. The V and J calls shown here were made by TCRdb, not taken from the authors' results. This sample has 65,000 to 90,000 distinct CDR3 sequences in its table, and approximately 10% of those were observed once. Of the sample, 1.8% falls within the top ten clones.

The rearrangement combines TRBV28 with TRBJ2-5; TRBD2 aligns with 7 central bases. The sequenced sample was PBMCs. This receptor was identified in a man between 35 and 55 years old in good health. The CDR3 loop reads CASHAMLGGSKETQYF. The sequenced DNA: TGTGCCAGCCATGCCATGTTGGGAGGGTCAAAAGAGACCCAGTACTTC.